Listed below are T cell receptor beta chains from one sample, sequenced in a study of beta chain features in type 1 diabetes. This table comes from immunoSEQ multiplex PCR, and its TCRdb copy is limited to in-frame clones, with some not included. The sample consists of 65,000 to 85,000 clones, roughly 49% of them appearing once. The sample taken for sequencing was central memory CD4+ T cells from blood. These receptors were collected from a man aged 30 to 39 with type 1 diabetes. CDR3s include the opening cysteine and the closing phenylalanine or tryptophan. A D gene is named only where the DNA matches it firmly. Only part of the rows carry a size: once, few, many, or a class if the clone is expanded.

>TRBJ1-1|TRBV2|few|.
TGTGCCAGCAGAGCAAACAGGGATCTTGAAGCTTTCTTT
CASRANRDLEAFF
>TRBJ2-7|TRBV30|few|.
TGTGCCTGGAGTGTAGGTCGGCGGGCCTACGAGCAGTACTTC
CAWSVGRRAYEQYF
>TRBJ2-1|TRBV7-6|.|.
TGTGCCAGCAGCTTAGGGGTCTCAGCGGGCACCAATGAGCAGTTCTTC
CASSLGVSAGTNEQFF
>TRBJ2-2|TRBV11-3|.|.
TGTGCCAGCAGGGCCACAGCGAACACCGGGGAGCTGTTTTTT
CASRATANTGELFF
>TRBJ2-5|TRBV29-1|.|.
TGCAGCGTTGACCCAGGGCGAGAGACCCAGTACTTC
CSVDPGRETQYF
>TRBJ1-2|TRBV5-4|.|TRBD1
TGTGCCAGCAGCTTGGGGGCGACAGGGGCCTATGGCTACACCTTC
CASSLGATGAYGYTF
>TRBJ2-1|TRBV27|.|TRBD2
TGTGCCAGCAGTTTGTCTAGCGGGGGATACAATGAGCAGTTCTTC
CASSLSSGGYNEQFF
>TRBJ2-2|TRBV2|.|TRBD1
TGTGCCACCACGAGAGGGACAGCGAACACCGGGGAGCTGTTTTTT
CATTRGTANTGELFF
>TRBJ2-6|TRBV5-1|.|.
TGCGCCAGCAGCCCCAAGACAGGAAACTCTGGGGCCAACGTCCTGACTTTC
CASSPKTGNSGANVLTF
>TRBJ2-1|TRBV11-3|.|TRBD2
TGTGCCAGCAGCCCCCGGGGAGGGTTGAGTGAGCAGTTCTTC
CASSPRGGLSEQFF
>TRBJ1-3|TRBV5-1|few|.
TGCGCCAGCAGCTCCACCGGAGGTTCTGGAAACACCATATATTTT
CASSSTGGSGNTIYF
>TRBJ2-7|TRBV7-2|few|.
TGTGCCAGCAGCTTAGTGGGGACATCTAACGAGCAGTACTTC
CASSLVGTSNEQYF
>TRBJ1-1|TRBV9|once|.
TGTGCCAGCAGCTCCGTGACAGCGGGGGTATGGTCGAACACTGAAGCTTTCTTT
CASSSVTAGVWSNTEAFF
>TRBJ2-1|TRBV5-1|few|TRBD1
TGCGCCAGCAGGGGGACAGTAGACAATGAGCAGTTCTTC
CASRGTVDNEQFF
>TRBJ1-6|TRBV5-1|few|TRBD1
TGCGCCAGCAGCTCGTTACAGGGGACACCCCTCCACTTT
CASSSLQGTPLHF
>TRBJ2-7|TRBV4-2|few|TRBD2
TGTGCCAGCAGCCAAGAAGCAGCGGGAGGGCCGCCCGTAGAGCAGTACTTC
CASSQEAAGGPPVEQYF
>TRBJ2-5|TRBV29-1|few|TRBD2
TGCAGCGTTGGGGGTAGCGGGAGGGCCCAAGAGACCCAGTACTTC
CSVGGSGRAQETQYF
>TRBJ2-1|TRBV5-8|.|TRBD1
TGTGCCAGCAGCGCCGGGACAGGGCGAGCCGACAATGAGCAGTTCTTC
CASSAGTGRADNEQFF
>TRBJ2-1|TRBV11-2|once|.
TGTGCCAGCAGCCGGGATCTGGCCGACTACAATGAGCAGTTCTTC
CASSRDLADYNEQFF
>TRBJ2-5|TRBV6-5|.|.
TGTGCCAGCAAACCCGGGGGGCCCGGGGAGACCCAGTACTTC
CASKPGGPGETQYF
>TRBJ2-2|TRBV5-6|.|TRBD2
TGTGCCAGCAGCCCCGGGACTAGAGACACCGGGGAGCTGTTTTTT
CASSPGTRDTGELFF
>TRBJ2-3|TRBV18|.|TRBD1
TGTGCCAGCTCACCAGGACAGGGGGCTGTCACAGATACGCAGTATTTT
CASSPGQGAVTDTQYF
>TRBJ1-1|TRBV7-9|.|.
TGTGCCAGCAGCAGGTACAGGGAGGGATCGAACACTGAAGCTTTCTTT
CASSRYREGSNTEAFF
>TRBJ2-5|TRBV5-1|once|TRBD1
TGCGCCAGCATCTCGGGACAGGGGGTTGGTCAGGAGACCCAGTACTTC
CASISGQGVGQETQYF
>TRBJ1-5|TRBV7-2|few|TRBD1
TGTGCCAGCAGCTTAGGATCGACAGGGTTGAGCAATCAGCCCCAGCATTTT
CASSLGSTGLSNQPQHF
>TRBJ1-5|TRBV2|.|.
TGTGCCAGCAGGAGACTACTTAGCAATCAGCCCCAGCATTTT
CASRRLLSNQPQHF
>TRBJ2-1|TRBV2|.|TRBD2
TGTGCCAGCAGTGATCTGTGGCTAGCGGGGGCAAGCTCCTACAATGAGCAGTTCTTC
CASSDLWLAGASSYNEQFF
>TRBJ1-5|TRBV5-1|.|TRBD1
TGCGCCAGCAGCTTGGACAGGGGGCCGAATCAGCCCCAGCATTTT
CASSLDRGPNQPQHF
>TRBJ1-1|TRBV6-5|few|.
TGTGCCAGCAGCCCCCCGGGGTCGGAGGCGACTGAAGCTTTCTTT
CASSPPGSEATEAFF
>TRBJ2-5|TRBV5-1|.|TRBD1
TGCGCCAGCAGCTTGGATGAACAGGGGGCTGTGGAGACCCAGTACTTC
CASSLDEQGAVETQYF
>TRBJ2-1|TRBV5-1|few|.
TGCGCCAGCAGCTTGGGAGGGTCGAGCTCCTACAATGAGCAGTTCTTC
CASSLGGSSSYNEQFF
>TRBJ1-5|TRBV15|.|.
TGTGCCACCAGCAGAGATATTGGCAGGGAGCCCCAGCATTTT
CATSRDIGREPQHF
>TRBJ2-7|TRBV15|.|.
TGTGCCACCAGCAGAGATAGTAAGGGGCCGTACTTC
CATSRDSKGPYF
>TRBJ2-3|TRBV11-2|few|TRBD2
TGTGCCAGCAGTCGAATAGCGGGGGGGCTGGGGGATACGCAGTATTTT
CASSRIAGGLGDTQYF
>TRBJ1-4|TRBV4-1|.|TRBD1
TGCGCCAGCAGCCGACAGGGGGCCGGTGAAAAACTGTTTTTT
CASSRQGAGEKLFF
>TRBJ2-7|TRBV4-1|.|.
TGCGCCAGCAGCCAAGCTCCGGCTCTACAGTACGAGCAGTACTTC
CASSQAPALQYEQYF
>TRBJ2-1|TRBV15|.|TRBD2
TGTGCCACCAGCTTACGGGTTTCGCGGGAGTCCTACAATGAGCAGTTCTTC
CATSLRVSRESYNEQFF
>TRBJ1-4|TRBV4-1|many|TRBD1
TGCGCCAGCAGCCAAGATTGGCAGGGGGTGATTAATGAAAAACTGTTTTTT
CASSQDWQGVINEKLFF
>TRBJ2-3|TRBV5-6|few|TRBD2
TGTGCCAGCAGCGCTGCGGGACTAGGGGTTTATGCGGATACGCAGTATTTT
CASSAAGLGVYADTQYF
>TRBJ2-6|TRBV15|.|TRBD1
TGTGCCACCAGCCCAGGGGGTACTGGGGCCAACGTCCTGACTTTC
CATSPGGTGANVLTF
>TRBJ2-3|TRBV6-5|.|.
TGTGCCAGCAGCTCAGGGGCAGATACGCAGTATTTT
CASSSGADTQYF